The 18 T cell receptor beta chains in this list originate from one sample, sequenced in a study of blood T cell repertoires in COVID-19. The repertoire was sequenced with immunoSEQ multiplex PCR; TCRdb's copy has only in-frame clones and lacks some. The data hold around 120,000 clones, with over 60% observed a single time. The source material was peripheral blood. The receptors stem from an older man with acute or convalescent COVID-19.

In its sample, this clone was seen a few times. The chain has TRBV11-2 and TRBJ1-1, with D unclear. V lost 1 base, J lost 4 bases, and 7 bases lay in between. The CDR3 extends over 13 amino acids. Germline V gene sequence: CDR1 SGHAT, CDR2 FQNNGV. The CDR3 loop reads CASSLGAGTEAFF. Written as DNA, the CDR3 is TGTGCCAGCAGCTTAGGTGCGGGCACTGAAGCTTTCTTT.

This clone was seen only a few times. The gene calls are TRBV28 and TRBJ2-7; no definite D call. This CDR3 has 13 residues. Germline CDR1 is MDHEN and CDR2 is SYDVKM. With 5 bases removed from V and 2 bases from J, the gap between germline ends came to 10 bases. CDR3 coding DNA: TGTGCCAGCAGTAAAGACGGAGCCTACGAGCAGTACTTC. Protein sequence: CASSKDGAYEQYF.

This chain links TRBV7-9 with TRBJ1-2; TRBD1 matches 9 bases. CDR1 is SEHNR and CDR2 is FQNEAQ in the germline V gene (reference sequence). This CDR3 is built from 15 residues. With 5 bases clipped from V and 0 bases from J, the junction kept 4 bases outside the gene matches. The CDR3 loop is CASSRDRVTNYGYTF. As DNA, the CDR3 is TGTGCCAGCAGCCGGGACAGGGTCACTAACTATGGCTACACCTTC.

The chain recombines TRBV9 with TRBJ2-3; 9 nucleotides line up with TRBD2. The CDR3 contains 15 residues. J was trimmed by 3 bases and V by 3 bases; bases with no gene match: 5. CDR1 and CDR2 from the germline V gene are SGDLS and YYNGEE. The CDR3 coding sequence is TGTGCCAGCAGCGGCGTAGCGGGAGCGACAGATACGCAGTATTTT. Translated: CASSGVAGATDTQYF. The full variable domain, with the rest looked up from reference TRBV9 and TRBJ2-3, is DSGVTQTPKHLITATGQRVTLRCSPRSGDLSVYWYQQSLDQGLQFLIQYYNGEERAKGNILERFSAQQFPDLHSELNLSSLELGDSALYFCASSGVAGATDTQYFGPGTRLTVL.

The rearrangement links TRBV24-1 to TRBJ2-2, with 8 bases matching TRBD2. The CDR3 sequence is 17 residues long. Trimming at V came to 2 bases and at J to 0 bases, leaving 4 bases not matched to a gene. CDR1 and CDR2 (germline): KGHDR, SFDVKD. The CDR3 region is CATSDSATSANTGELFF. In DNA, the CDR3 is TGTGCCACCAGTGATTCCGCGACTAGCGCGAACACCGGGGAGCTGTTTTTT.

This clone has more than one count but fewer than ten. The rearrangement uses TRBV18 and TRBJ1-4; D is unclear. The V end was cut by 1 base, the J end by 7 bases, with 7 bases between. Germline V lookup: CDR1 KGHSH, CDR2 LQKENI. There are 13 residues in the CDR3. The CDR3 sequence: CASSPLSGEKLFF. The DNA for the CDR3 is TGTGCCAGCTCACCACTGTCGGGTGAAAAACTGTTTTTT.

This clone is deemed medium-sized. This chain links TRBV4-2 with TRBJ1-1; the D gene is possibly TRBD1 (5 bases). The CDR3 has 13 residues. CDR1 is LGHNA and CDR2 is YNFKEQ in the germline V gene. V gave up 5 bases and J gave up 1 base, with 8 bases separating them. CDR3 loop: CASSTDRNTEAFF. DNA for the CDR3: TGTGCCAGCAGCACTGACAGGAACACTGAAGCTTTCTTT.

The chain joins TRBV18 to TRBJ2-7; perhaps TRBD1 as D (5 bases). Germline lookup yields CDR1 KGHSH and CDR2 LQKENI. This CDR3 comprises 13 residues. Trimming shortened V by 6 bases and J by 3 bases, and 12 bases separated the two germline ends. The CDR3 protein is CASSLLGHYEQYF. In nucleotides, the CDR3 is TGTGCCAGCTCTCTACTCGGACACTACGAGCAGTACTTC.

The V call is TRBV4-1, the J call TRBJ2-7; D perhaps matches TRBD1 (6 bases). Per germline, CDR1 MGHRA and CDR2 YSYEKL. This CDR3 is 15 amino acids long. V lost 4 bases and J 0 bases, leaving 13 bases between the germline ends. DNA of the CDR3: TGCGCCAGCAGCCTATTACCGACAGGCTCCTACGAGCAGTACTTC. It codes for CASSLLPTGSYEQYF.

The V and J genes are TRBV30 and TRBJ2-1; 7 bases are a match to TRBD1. V lost 0 bases to trimming and J lost 6 bases; unmatched junction nucleotides: 2. CDR3 size: 13 residues. CDR1 is GTSNPN, CDR2 SVGIG, per germline (reference sequence). CDR3 protein: CAWSVGTVNEQFF. CDR3 sequence (DNA): TGTGCCTGGAGTGTAGGGACAGTCAATGAGCAGTTCTTC.

The chain has TRBV12-3 or TRBV12-4 and TRBJ1-5; D unclear. There are 12 residues in the CDR3. The V end was cut by 1 base, the J end by 11 bases, with 9 bases between. The CDR3 region has the DNA TGTGCCAGCAGTTTAGGGCAGGTTTCCCAGCATTTT. Encoded protein: CASSLGQVSQHF.

This sequence joins TRBV13 and TRBJ2-7; TRBD1 agrees at 9 bases. Germline assignment: CDR1 PRHDT and CDR2 FYEKMQ (reference sequence). Germline trimming cut 5 bases from V and 7 bases from J; bases unmatched to any gene: 9. This CDR3 has 14 amino acids. The CDR3 nucleotides are TGTGCCAGCAGCGCAAACAGGGGGCGCGGGGAGCAGTACTTC. This codes for CASSANRGRGEQYF.

This chain links TRBV11-2 with TRBJ1-2, with D possibly TRBD1 on 5 matching bases. The CDR3 spans 16 residues. The V gene's germline CDR1 is SGHAT and CDR2 FQNNGV. V was pared by 5 bases and J by 4 bases, with 20 bases between. CDR3 coding DNA: TGTGCCAGCAGCCTACGGTTACTCCAGGGAACCTATGGCTACACCTTC. Translated, it gives CASSLRLLQGTYGYTF.

The chain has TRBV4-2 and TRBJ2-3; no clear D. The V end was cut by 8 bases, the J end by 3 bases, with 6 bases between. The CDR3 is made up of 11 amino acids. The germline CDR1 and CDR2 sequences are LGHNA and YNFKEQ. The DNA of the CDR3 is TGTGCCAGCCTCGGGACAGATACGCAGTATTTT. This encodes CASLGTDTQYF.

This chain links TRBV3-1 (or the pseudogene TRBV3-2) with TRBJ2-1, with a weak D call TRBD2 (6 bases). Germline lookup yields CDR1 LGHDT and CDR2 YNNKEL (reference sequence). The CDR3 is made up of 16 amino acids. V lost 0 bases, J lost 9 bases, and 18 bases lay in between. CDR3 residues: CASSQDPGLYRGEQFF. In nucleotides, the CDR3 is TGTGCCAGCAGCCAAGATCCCGGACTATATCGGGGTGAGCAGTTCTTC.

This chain connects TRBV5-1 to TRBJ1-5; D perhaps matches TRBD1 (6 bases). Trimming pared 4 bases from V and 7 bases from J, leaving 18 bases between. The CDR3 consists of 15 residues. Germline V lookup: CDR1 SGHRS, CDR2 YFSETQ. The DNA for the CDR3 is TGCGCCAGCAGCGAAAGTGATGGGGGCAGGCAGCCCCAGCATTTT. Translated: CASSESDGGRQPQHF. Combining the CDR3 with reference TRBV5-1 and TRBJ1-5 gives the whole variable domain KAGVTQTPRYLIKTRGQQVTLSCSPISGHRSVSWYQQTPGQGLQFLFEYFSETQRNKGNFPGRFSGRQFSNSRSEMNVSTLELGDSALYLCASSESDGGRQPQHFGDGTRLSIL.

The rearrangement links TRBV27 to TRBJ2-5; 10 bases map to TRBD1. The germline V gene has CDR1 MNHEY and CDR2 SMNVEV (reference sequence). The junction had 8 bases not matched to a gene; V was cut back by 3 bases and J by 10 bases. The CDR3 covers 14 residues. The CDR3 loop reads CASSLGQGFRIQYF. The CDR3 region has the DNA TGTGCCAGCAGTTTGGGACAGGGGTTTCGTATCCAGTACTTC.

This chain links TRBV9 with TRBJ2-5; the match to TRBD1 covers 11 bases. In germline, CDR1 is SGDLS, CDR2 YYNGEE. The CDR3 is made up of 16 amino acids. V shed 2 bases, J shed 5 bases, and the junction held 8 bases outside the gene matches. CDR3 DNA: TGTGCCAGCAGCGTTGGTGGTGGACAGGGGGCCGAGACCCAGTACTTC. Translating it yields CASSVGGGQGAETQYF.